What follows are 27 T cell receptor beta chains derived from one specimen sequenced in a study of chronic HIV infection and antiretroviral therapy (dated by TCRdb to between 2014 and 2017). Receptor amplification or capture employed 5' RACE. For sequencing, an Illumina MiSeq was employed. TCRdb redid the processing of the public reads, applying fastp at Q25 and MiXCR, and retained in-frame beta chains. Entries are consolidated by CDR3 protein sequence, retaining the most common genes and DNA. The sample profile shows about 31,000 distinct CDR3 sequences; about 9.6% of them were found once. The ten largest clones capture about 2.5% of the sample. The specimen sequenced was peripheral blood. These TCRs come from an adult who had HIV and had not received antiretroviral therapy, or was an uninfected healthy control (not recorded which).

This clonotype was counted many times. V and J are TRBV11-2 and TRBJ2-1; the match to TRBD2 covers 7 bases. The CDR3 has 17 amino acids. J was trimmed by 0 bases and V by 2 bases; bases with no gene match: 7. Germline CDR1 and CDR2: SGHAT and FQNNGV. The CDR3 coding sequence is TGTGCCAGCAGCTTATTCGCGCGGGGGAGCTCCTACAATGAGCAGTTCTTC. Its translation: CASSLFARGSSYNEQFF.

This clonotype was recorded a few times. The gene calls are TRBV12-5 and TRBJ1-5; no reliable D call. V lost 2 bases, J lost 6 bases, and 11 bases lay in between. Germline V gives CDR1 LGHNT, CDR2 FRNRAP. This CDR3 spans 14 amino acids. The CDR3, as DNA: TGTGCTAGTGGTTTGCCCACAGCGGGTCAGCCCCAGCATTTT. Translated, it gives CASGLPTAGQPQHF.

This clonotype was observed at least ten times. The genes are TRBV27 and TRBJ2-7; the match to TRBD2 covers 7 bases. Germline CDR1 reads MNHEY; CDR2 reads SMNVEV (reference sequence). Losses at the gene ends were 8 bases for V and 2 bases for J; bases not matched to a gene: 6. This CDR3 is 13 amino acids long. CDR3 nucleotides: TGTGCCAGCGGGGGGGGGAGAACCTACGAGCAGTACTTC. Protein: CASGGGRTYEQYF.

This clonotype was seen ten or more times. This chain connects TRBV7-2 to TRBJ1-3; possibly TRBD1 for D (6 bases). CDR3 length: 16 amino acids. Between the trimmed V and J ends, which lost 1 base and 4 bases, there was a span of 14 bases. In germline, CDR1 is SGHTA, CDR2 FQGNSA. The chain's CDR3 is CASSLVSGVPGNTIYF. Here the CDR3 DNA reads TGTGCCAGCAGCTTAGTCTCAGGGGTCCCAGGAAACACCATATATTTT.

In its sample, this clonotype was seen many times. This sequence joins TRBV4-3 and TRBJ1-4; D perhaps matches TRBD1 (5 bases). Germline V gene sequence: CDR1 LGHNA, CDR2 YSLEER. Trimming cost V 0 bases and J 5 bases, with 13 bases left between them. The CDR3 is made up of 16 amino acids. CDR3 DNA sequence: TGCGCCAGCAGCCAAGAGCAGGGAGGGAAAAATGAAAAACTGTTTTTT. Its protein product is CASSQEQGGKNEKLFF.

The rearrangement joins TRBV29-1 to TRBJ2-7; D not resolved. V lost 4 bases to trimming and J lost 1 base, with 8 bases between them. CDR3 length: 12 residues. The germline V gene has CDR1 SQVTM and CDR2 ANQGSEA. CDR3 sequence (DNA): TGCAGCGTTGCGGAACAGTCCTACGAGCAGTACTTC. It is translated as CSVAEQSYEQYF.

This clonotype appeared a few times. The chain combines TRBV14 with TRBJ1-1; tentatively, D is TRBD1 (5 bases). Germline-derived CDR1 and CDR2 are SGHDN and FVKESK. Trimming pared 5 bases from V and 0 bases from J, leaving 25 bases between. The CDR3 spans 19 residues. The CDR3 DNA follows: TGTGCCAGCAGCTACGGCAGCGGAGGACAACGAACCTTGAACACTGAAGCTTTCTTT. Translating gives CASSYGSGGQRTLNTEAFF.

This clonotype showed up just a few times. The chain uses TRBV4-1 and TRBJ1-3; perhaps TRBD1 as D (5 bases). Trimming stripped 5 bases from V and 0 bases from J, with 14 bases between. Germline V lookup: CDR1 MGHRA, CDR2 YSYEKL. This CDR3 has 16 amino acids. The CDR3 loop is CASSSYTGGSGNTIYF. The CDR3 bases are TGCGCCAGCAGCTCCTATACGGGGGGCTCTGGAAACACCATATATTTT.

The gene calls are TRBV27 and TRBJ2-1; TRBD1 agrees at 10 bases. V lost 3 bases to trimming and J lost 4 bases; unmatched junction nucleotides: 9. The CDR3 contains 17 residues. From germline, CDR1 is MNHEY and CDR2 SMNVEV (reference sequence). Here the CDR3 reads CASSFYDRGRPYNEQFF. In DNA, the CDR3 is TGTGCCAGCAGTTTTTACGACAGGGGGCGACCATACAATGAGCAGTTCTTC.

This clonotype appeared many times. The CDR3 here is CASSLEPAGTPNAEAFF. Here the CDR3 DNA reads TGCGCCAGCAGCTTGGAACCCGCCGGGACACCGAATGCTGAAGCTTTCTTT. This chain joins TRBV5-1 and TRBJ1-1; D is perhaps TRBD1 (6 bases). This CDR3 contains 17 residues. Germline V lookup: CDR1 SGHRS, CDR2 YFSETQ. Trimming took 0 bases from V and 6 from J, leaving 21 bases between them.

This clonotype turned up a few times. The CDR3 DNA reads TGTGCCAGCAGCCTCGGGACTAGCGGATCCTACGAGCAGTACTTC. It is translated as CASSLGTSGSYEQYF. V and J are TRBV12-3 or TRBV12-4 and TRBJ2-7, with 11 positions matching TRBD2. This CDR3 comprises 15 residues. V lost 6 bases and J lost 1; bases outside the gene matches: 5.

This clonotype is judged medium-sized (0.01 to 0.1%). The chain couples TRBV20-1 to TRBJ2-7, with 12 bases matching TRBD2. The V segment lost 1 base and the J segment 3 bases; nucleotides outside the gene matches: 4. The CDR3 is 15 residues long. CDR1 DFQATT and CDR2 SNEGSKA come from the germline V gene (reference sequence). CDR3 coding DNA: TGCAGTGCTAGAGTCCCGACTAGCGGGGGCTACGAGCAGTACTTC. It yields the protein CSARVPTSGGYEQYF.

This clonotype occurred a few times. The V gene is TRBV4-3, the J gene TRBJ1-4; tentatively, D is TRBD1 (6 bases). This CDR3 has 17 amino acids. Between the trimmed V and J ends, which lost 4 bases and 8 bases, there was a span of 23 bases. Germline CDR1 reads LGHNA; CDR2 reads YSLEER. This chain's CDR3 is CASSLIRQGGGGEKLFF. Written as DNA, the CDR3 is TGCGCCAGCAGCCTTATTCGGCAAGGGGGAGGGGGGGAAAAACTGTTTTTT.

This clonotype came up many times. The CDR3: CSASQGDTQYF. As DNA, the CDR3 is TGCAGTGCTAGTCAGGGTGATACGCAGTATTTT. The chain combines TRBV20-1 with TRBJ2-3; possibly TRBD1 for D (5 bases). The CDR3 has 11 amino acids. V was shortened by 3 bases and J by 6 bases, with 7 bases between the two germline ends. Germline CDR1 is DFQATT and CDR2 is SNEGSKA (reference sequence).

The genes are TRBV29-1 and TRBJ2-7; a possible D gene is TRBD1 (5 bases). This CDR3 has 12 amino acids. The germline V and J ends were trimmed by 7 bases and 6 bases, with 16 bases remaining between them. The V gene's germline CDR1 is SQVTM and CDR2 ANQGSEA. CDR3 residues: CSAHDSLAEQYF. The CDR3, as DNA: TGCAGCGCGCACGACAGTCTGGCCGAGCAGTACTTC.

V usage is TRBV6-2 or TRBV6-3 and J usage is TRBJ1-6; 7 nucleotides align to TRBD1. Trimming at V came to 2 bases and at J to 9 bases, leaving 10 bases not matched to a gene. Germline V lookup: CDR1 MNHEY, CDR2 SVGEGT. This CDR3 region has 16 residues. CDR3 DNA: TGTGCCAGCAGTTACGATTTCCGGGACAGCGTTTCACCCCTCCACTTT. Translation: CASSYDFRDSVSPLHF.

This clonotype was recorded many times. This chain links TRBV19 with TRBJ2-1; 7 nucleotides agree with TRBD2. Germline V CDR1 and CDR2: LNHDA, SQIVND (reference sequence). V lost 8 bases to trimming and J lost 6 bases; unmatched junction nucleotides: 7. CDR3 length: 13 residues. CDR3 in DNA: TGTGCCAGTGGGAGGGGAAGCATCAATGAGCAGTTCTTC. It specifies CASGRGSINEQFF.

A few counts support this clonotype. V is TRBV10-3 and J is TRBJ1-1; D possibly corresponds to TRBD1 (6 bases). V dropped 8 bases and J dropped 1 base, with 17 bases sitting between them. Germline CDR1 and CDR2: ENHRY and SYGVKD. This CDR3 has 15 amino acids. The CDR3 nucleotides are TGTGCCATCGGGGGGGGCACCGGCCCGAACACTGAAGCTTTCTTT. Translation gives CAIGGGTGPNTEAFF.

This clonotype was recorded a few times. V and J are TRBV18 and TRBJ1-5; tentative D call: TRBD1 (5 bases). The CDR3 loop spans 17 amino acids. Between the trimmed V and J ends, which lost 2 bases and 4 bases, there was a span of 18 bases. Germline V gene sequence: CDR1 KGHSH, CDR2 LQKENI. The CDR3 protein is CASSPLGPGGSNQPQHF. CDR3 nucleotides: TGTGCCAGCTCACCATTGGGGCCGGGGGGGTCAAATCAGCCCCAGCATTTT.

This clonotype was found many times. This chain joins TRBV5-1 and TRBJ2-1; D is unresolved. CDR1 and CDR2 from the germline V gene are SGHRS and YFSETQ. V was pared by 4 bases and J by 10 bases, with 15 bases between. The CDR3 loop spans 13 amino acids. The CDR3 DNA reads TGCGCCAGCAGCGGGAACTACCCTCAAGAGCAGTTCTTC. Protein: CASSGNYPQEQFF.

The chain couples TRBV4-3 to TRBJ1-1; 7 bases match TRBD1. This CDR3 has 15 amino acids. Germline CDR1 is LGHNA and CDR2 is YSLEER. V gave up 0 bases and J gave up 5 bases; unmatched junction bases: 6. CDR3 nucleotide sequence: TGCGCCAGCAGCCAAGATCAGGGGACAGAGACTGAAGCTTTCTTT. This gives the protein CASSQDQGTETEAFF.

Judged by abundance, this clonotype is medium-sized. The rearrangement joins TRBV27 to TRBJ2-3; D not certain. From germline, CDR1 is MNHEY and CDR2 SMNVEV (reference sequence). Between the trimmed V and J ends, which lost 0 bases and 0 bases, there was a span of 4 bases. The CDR3 is 14 residues long. The CDR3 region has the DNA TGTGCCAGCAGTTTATCCAGTAGCACAGATACGCAGTATTTT. Protein: CASSLSSSTDTQYF.

This clonotype was counted a few times. The rearrangement uses TRBV12-3 or TRBV12-4 and TRBJ2-3, with 7 bases that match TRBD2. J was trimmed by 0 bases and V by 3 bases; bases with no gene match: 0. The CDR3 sequence is 14 residues long. CDR3 in amino acids: CASSFSGSTDTQYF. The CDR3 nucleotides are TGTGCCAGCAGTTTTAGCGGGAGCACAGATACGCAGTATTTT.

This clonotype was detected a few times. V gene TRBV2 combines with J gene TRBJ1-1; D unresolved. CDR1 SNHLY and CDR2 FYNNEI come from the germline V gene. The CDR3 contains 13 residues. V dropped 6 bases and J dropped 4 bases, with 12 bases sitting between them. The CDR3 loop reads CASRANGGTEAFF. Written as DNA, the CDR3 is TGTGCCAGCAGGGCCAACGGTGGCACTGAAGCTTTCTTT.

V usage is TRBV5-1 and J usage is TRBJ1-1; weak D call: TRBD1 (6 bases). This CDR3 region has 14 residues. Germline loops: CDR1 SGHRS, CDR2 YFSETQ. V was clipped by 4 bases and J by 6 bases, with 16 bases between them. The CDR3 nucleotides read TGCGCCAGCAGCCCCGGAACAGGGTTCGCTGAAGCTTTCTTT. Translation: CASSPGTGFAEAFF. The complete variable domain, with remaining parts taken from reference TRBV5-1 and TRBJ1-1, reads KAGVTQTPRYLIKTRGQQVTLSCSPISGHRSVSWYQQTPGQGLQFLFEYFSETQRNKGNFPGRFSGRQFSNSRSEMNVSTLELGDSALYLCASSPGTGFAEAFFGQGTRLTVV.

This clonotype showed up just a few times. The rearrangement links TRBV3-1 to TRBJ1-1; D uncertain. The CDR3 contains 14 residues. Germline V gene sequence: CDR1 LGHDT, CDR2 YNNKEL (reference sequence). Trimming stripped 0 bases from V and 1 base from J, with 6 bases between. CDR3 bases: TGTGCCAGCAGCCAAGATATCGCGAACACTGAAGCTTTCTTT. Its translation is CASSQDIANTEAFF.

This clonotype was counted only a few times. The V call is TRBV10-3, the J call TRBJ1-1, with 7 bases matching TRBD1. Germline CDR1 reads ENHRY; CDR2 reads SYGVKD. After removal of 6 bases from V and 4 bases from J, the junction contained 2 bases not matched to a gene. The CDR3 spans 12 residues. The CDR3, as DNA: TGTGCCATCAGGGCAGGGGGCACTGAAGCTTTCTTT. This encodes CAIRAGGTEAFF.